The clone carrying this TCR beta chain has a single count. The sample comes from a study of technical replicates of blood from a handful of donors. Method: immunoSEQ multiplex PCR; TCRdb's copy keeps in-frame clones and lacks some. Altogether 85,000 to 100,000 clones are present, approximately 95% being singletons, with the ten largest covering 0.2% to 0.25%. Trimming pared 5 bases from V and 3 bases from J, leaving 17 bases between. The CDR3 covers 15 residues. Germline-derived CDR1 and CDR2 are SGHTA and FQGNSA. The V call is TRBV7-2, the J call TRBJ2-7, with a weak D call TRBD2 (5 bases). This TCR was sampled from a human donor in good health. Specimen: T cells isolated from PBMCs. The CDR3 loop reads CASSPSELRGYEQYF. In DNA form, the CDR3 reads TGTGCCAGCAGCCCCTCGGAATTACGGGGCTACGAGCAGTACTTC. Full variable domain (remainder filled in from reference TRBV7-2 and TRBJ2-7): GAGVSQSPSNKVTEKGKDVELRCDPISGHTALYWYRQSLGQGLEFLIYFQGNSAPDKSGLPSDRFSAERTGGSVSTLTIQRTQQEDSAVYLCASSPSELRGYEQYFGPGTRLTVT.